The 10 T cell receptor beta chains below were found in one sample sequenced in a study of tumor and adjacent non-tumor tissue in lung cancer (dated by TCRdb to the late 2010s). RNA was extracted from bulk unsorted tissue and checked for quality with a NanoDrop ND-1000 and an Agilent 2100. The library was obtained by multiplex PCR. Instrument on record: Illumina HiSeq 2500. TCRbeta libraries were built by three rounds of nested PCR using primers (Table S4), following protocols modified from ARM-PCR. TCRdb passed the public sequencing reads through fastp at Q25 and MiXCR, retaining productive beta sequences. Each record represents a unique CDR3 protein, reported with the most common genes and DNA among its rows. For this sample the table gives roughly 76,000 distinct CDR3 sequences, of which around two thirds were detected only once. Of the sample, roughly 12% is held by the ten largest clones. Input material: lung tumor tissue. These receptors were obtained from a woman between 70 and 85 years old with non-small cell lung cancer.

On this clonotype: A much larger clone differs from this one at a single base, so this may be a read error. The chain joins TRBV5-1 to TRBJ2-1; 11 positions agree with TRBD2. The CDR3 sequence is 14 residues long. The germline V gene encodes CDR1 SGHRS and CDR2 YFSETQ. The ends lost 7 bases at V and 8 bases at J; junction bases unmatched: 8. The CDR3 spells CASASGRPQDEQFF. CDR3 nucleotides: TGCGCCAGCGCTAGCGGGAGGCCCCAGGATGAGCAGTTCTTC.

A remark on this clonotype: No conserved phenylalanine or tryptophan is present at the end of the CDR3, so a read error is the likely explanation. The V gene is TRBV12-3 or TRBV12-4, the J gene TRBJ2-1; maybe TRBD2 (5 bases). The CDR3 is made up of 17 amino acids. Trimming cost V 11 bases and J 0 bases, with 23 bases left between them. DNA of the CDR3: TGTGCCGGCATCACCGAGGACTCGCTATACTCCTACAATGAGCAGTTCTCC. This encodes CAGITEDSLYSYNEQFS.

This clonotype was seen many times. This chain connects TRBV6-2 or TRBV6-3 to TRBJ2-7; 8 bases are shared with TRBD2. This CDR3 has 15 amino acids. V shed 2 bases and J 2 bases; nucleotides not matched to a gene: 5. CDR1 is MNHEY, CDR2 SVGEGT, per germline. The CDR3 reads CASSYPGLATYEQYF. DNA for the CDR3: TGTGCCAGCAGTTACCCCGGACTAGCAACCTACGAGCAGTACTTC.

A word on this clonotype: The CDR3 carries no conserved terminal phenylalanine or tryptophan, so it likely arises from a read error. The J gene is TRBJ2-5, the V gene TRBV5-6; 8 bases are shared with TRBD1. The CDR3 has 14 amino acids. Germline V gene sequence: CDR1 SGHDT, CDR2 YYEEEE. As DNA, the CDR3 is TGTGTCAGCGCCGACAGGGGCATTTGGGAGACCCAGTACTAC. Translation gives CVSADRGIWETQYY.

This clonotype was recorded a few times. A much bigger clone sits one base away, suggesting this may be a read error. The CDR3 DNA reads TGTGCCAGCATCTTCCAGGGTAACAATGAGCAGTTCTTC. Protein product: CASIFQGNNEQFF. This chain joins TRBV5-6 and TRBJ2-1; perhaps TRBD1 as D (5 bases). Germline V gene lookup returns CDR1 SGHDT and CDR2 YYEEEE. The CDR3 runs 13 residues. Trimming shortened V by 6 bases and J by 5 bases, and 12 bases separated the two germline ends. Variable domain in full (rest from reference TRBV5-6 and TRBJ2-1): DAGVTQSPTHLIKTRGQQVTLRCSPKSGHDTVSWYQQALGQGPQFIFQYYEEEERQRGNFPDRFSGHQFPNYSSELNVNALLLGDSALYLCASIFQGNNEQFFGPGTRLTVL.

Comment on this clonotype: This likely comes from a read error, as the CDR3 has no conserved phenylalanine or tryptophan at its end. The CDR3 spells CASSFPHVGNEQYI. CDR3 nucleotide sequence: TGTGCCAGCAGTTTCCCTCATGTCGGGAACGAGCAGTACATC. The rearrangement links TRBV28 to TRBJ2-7; TRBD2 might be the D (5 bases). With 3 bases removed from V and 5 bases from J, the gap between germline ends came to 14 bases. Germline-derived CDR1 and CDR2 are MDHEN and SYDVKM. CDR3 length: 14 residues.

On this clonotype itself: The conserved phenylalanine or tryptophan normally closing the CDR3 is absent here, so this likely arose from a read error. Because the CDR3's place on the DNA is in doubt, the DNA is left out and the CDR3 is given as listed by TCRdb. This chain joins TRBV11-1 and TRBJ2-1; the table calls TRBD1, which could not be checked here. The CDR3 adds up to 13 amino acids, both ends counted. Germline V gene sequence: CDR1 SGHAT, CDR2 FQDESV (reference sequence). The CDR3 sequence is CASNYLSRGELFL.

As regards this clonotype: This CDR3 fails to terminate in the conserved phenylalanine or tryptophan, so it likely reflects a read error. It is unclear where the CDR3 begins or ends on the DNA, so no DNA is shown, and the CDR3 is as TCRdb lists it. The chain couples TRBV6-6 to TRBJ2-1. Germline CDR1 reads MNHNY; CDR2 reads SVGAGI (reference sequence). The CDR3 is 15 amino acids long, termini counted. CDR3: CASSYAAEWGNEKFV.

Comments on this clonotype: A read error is likely, as this CDR3 ends without the conserved phenylalanine or tryptophan. J is TRBJ2-3 and V is TRBV29-1, with D possibly TRBD1 on 6 matching bases. The CDR3 extends over 14 amino acids. Germline-derived CDR1 and CDR2 are SQVTM and ANQGSEA. V lost 4 bases, J lost 4 bases, and 15 bases lay in between. DNA of the CDR3: TGCAGCGTTGTCGTATCCAGGGGAGCAGATACGCAGTATATT. It specifies CSVVVSRGADTQYI.

With respect to this clonotype: Germline is not matched at one junction end, which may reflect a read error. The V call is TRBV6-1, the J call TRBJ1-2; 7 positions agree with TRBD1. The CDR3 sequence is 19 residues long. Germline V lookup: CDR1 MNHNS, CDR2 SASEGT. CDR3 coding DNA: TGTGCCAGCCGTGATACAAGCTTTTTCCACGAAGACAGGGAGCTTTTCTACACTTTC. This gives the protein CASRDTSFFHEDRELFYTF.